This T cell receptor (beta chain) stems from a study of blood T cell repertoires in COVID-19. Assay used: immunoSEQ multiplex PCR; TCRdb lists only in-frame clones, some missing. Among around 250,000 clones listed, roughly 80% were seen once. The CDR3 consists of 17 residues. Germline V lookup: CDR1 MDHEN, CDR2 SYDVKM. Trimming cost V 4 bases and J 7 bases; bases outside gene matches: 11. The chain combines TRBV28 with TRBJ1-6, with 9 bases that match TRBD1. The source is a woman aged 18 to 35 with acute or convalescent COVID-19. Material for sequencing was peripheral blood. This CDR3 reads CASSSPGWGQGNSPLHF. The CDR3 nucleotides are TGTGCCAGCAGTTCCCCTGGCTGGGGACAGGGAAATTCACCCCTCCACTTT.